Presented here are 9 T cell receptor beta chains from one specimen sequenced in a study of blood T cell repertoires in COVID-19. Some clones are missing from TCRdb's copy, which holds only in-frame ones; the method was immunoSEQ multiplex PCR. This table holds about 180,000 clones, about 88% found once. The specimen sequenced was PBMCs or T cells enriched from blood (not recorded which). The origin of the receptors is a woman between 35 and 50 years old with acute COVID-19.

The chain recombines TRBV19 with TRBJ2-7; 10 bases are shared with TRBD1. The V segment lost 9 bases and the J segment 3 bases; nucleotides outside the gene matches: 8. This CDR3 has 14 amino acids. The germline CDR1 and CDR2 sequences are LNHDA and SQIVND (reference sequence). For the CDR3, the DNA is TGTGCCAGACCCGGGACAGGGGATATCTACGAGCAGTACTTC. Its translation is CARPGTGDIYEQYF.

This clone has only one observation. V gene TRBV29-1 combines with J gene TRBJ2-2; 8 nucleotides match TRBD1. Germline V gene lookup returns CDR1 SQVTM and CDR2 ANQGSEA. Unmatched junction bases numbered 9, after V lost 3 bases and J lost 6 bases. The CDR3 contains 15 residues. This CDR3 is CSVDEAGGSAGELFF. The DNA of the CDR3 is TGCAGCGTTGATGAGGCAGGGGGCAGTGCCGGGGAGCTGTTTTTT.

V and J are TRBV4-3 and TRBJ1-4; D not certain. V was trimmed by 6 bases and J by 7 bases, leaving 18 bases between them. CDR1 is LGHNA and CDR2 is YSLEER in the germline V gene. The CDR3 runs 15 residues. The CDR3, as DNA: TGCGCCAGCAGTCGGTGGCGGGAGATGGGTGAAAAACTGTTTTTT. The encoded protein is CASSRWREMGEKLFF.

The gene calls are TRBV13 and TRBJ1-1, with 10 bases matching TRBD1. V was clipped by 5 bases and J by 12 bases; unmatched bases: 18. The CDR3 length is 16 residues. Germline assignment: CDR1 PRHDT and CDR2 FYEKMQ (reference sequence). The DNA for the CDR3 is TGTGCCAGCAGCGCCGGCCCCGAGACAGGGGGCGTCAAATCTTTCTTT. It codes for CASSAGPETGGVKSFF.

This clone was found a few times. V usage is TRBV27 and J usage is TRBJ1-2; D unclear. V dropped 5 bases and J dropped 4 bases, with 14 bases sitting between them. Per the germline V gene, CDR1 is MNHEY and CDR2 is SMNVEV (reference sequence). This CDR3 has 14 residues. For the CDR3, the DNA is TGTGCCAGCAGTCCCACCGGGAGCGGCTATGGCTACACCTTC. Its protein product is CASSPTGSGYGYTF.

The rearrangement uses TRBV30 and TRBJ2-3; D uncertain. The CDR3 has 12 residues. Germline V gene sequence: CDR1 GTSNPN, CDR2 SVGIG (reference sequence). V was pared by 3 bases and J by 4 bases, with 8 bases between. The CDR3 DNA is TGTGCCTGGAGCCAGGTCGCAGATACGCAGTATTTT. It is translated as CAWSQVADTQYF.

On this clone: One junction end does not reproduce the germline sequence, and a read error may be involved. In nucleotides, the CDR3 is TGTGCCTGGAGTGCCTTCCCGGGTCCGCAGAGGGTTTTT. Protein: CAWSAFPGPQRVF. The rearrangement links TRBV30 to TRBJ1-4; D is unresolved. This CDR3 is 13 amino acids long. Germline CDR1 and CDR2: GTSNPN and SVGIG (reference sequence).

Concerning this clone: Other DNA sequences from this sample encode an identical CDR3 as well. The CDR3 DNA reads TGTGCCAGCAAGACTAGCGGGAACACCGGGGAGCTGTTTTTT. Protein: CASKTSGNTGELFF. V gene TRBV6-5 combines with J gene TRBJ2-2; TRBD2 agrees at 9 bases. The CDR3 runs 14 residues. After removal of 7 bases from V and 1 base from J, the junction contained 1 base not matched to a gene. The germline gives CDR1 MNHEY, CDR2 SVGAGI.

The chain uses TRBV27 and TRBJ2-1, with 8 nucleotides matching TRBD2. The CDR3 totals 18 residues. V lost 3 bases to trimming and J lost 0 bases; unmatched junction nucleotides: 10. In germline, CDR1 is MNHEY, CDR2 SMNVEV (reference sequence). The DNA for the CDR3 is TGTGCCAGCAGTTTTCCGACTAGCGCCAGGAGCTCCTACAATGAGCAGTTCTTC. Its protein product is CASSFPTSARSSYNEQFF.